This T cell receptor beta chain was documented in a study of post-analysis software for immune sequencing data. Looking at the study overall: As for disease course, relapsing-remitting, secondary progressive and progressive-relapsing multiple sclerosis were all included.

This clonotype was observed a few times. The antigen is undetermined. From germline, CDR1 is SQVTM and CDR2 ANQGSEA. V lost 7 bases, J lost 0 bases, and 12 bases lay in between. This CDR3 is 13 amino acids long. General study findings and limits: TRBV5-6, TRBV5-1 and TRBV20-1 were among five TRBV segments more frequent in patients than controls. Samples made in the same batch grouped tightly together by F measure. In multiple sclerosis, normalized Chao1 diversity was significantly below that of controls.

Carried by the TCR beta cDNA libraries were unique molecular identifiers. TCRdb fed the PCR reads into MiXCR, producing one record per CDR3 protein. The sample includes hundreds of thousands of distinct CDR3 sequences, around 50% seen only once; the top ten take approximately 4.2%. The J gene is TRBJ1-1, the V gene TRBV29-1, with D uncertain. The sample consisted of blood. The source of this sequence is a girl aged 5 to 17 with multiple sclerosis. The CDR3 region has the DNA TGCAGCGCCGACCCCCTTCTGAACACTGAAGCTTTCTTT. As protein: CSADPLLNTEAFF.